The rows below give T cell receptor beta chains drawn from one sample of a study of OX40 agonist ivuxolimab in advanced cancers. The repertoire was sequenced with immunoSEQ multiplex PCR; TCRdb's copy has only in-frame clones and lacks some. The sample lists roughly 64,000 clones; around four fifths were seen once. Material: CD4+ or CD8+ T cells sorted from blood, obtained in a trial of the OX40 agonist ivuxolimab. The origin of the receptors is an adult with an advanced solid tumor such as melanoma, head and neck, liver or kidney cancer. The CDR3 runs from the conserved cysteine through the conserved F or W. Not all rows give a size; the values are once, few, many and, for expanded clones, a class.

j_call clone_size v_call cdr3_aa
TRBJ1-2 few TRBV7-2 CASSLARPGTYGYTF
TRBJ1-2 NA TRBV23-1 CASSQKKCRWGYGYTF
TRBJ1-3 NA TRBV9 CASSGSQGAASGNTIYF
TRBJ2-5 NA TRBV19 CASRAQGGSVETQYF
TRBJ2-5 NA TRBV2 CASRGGGGTQYF
TRBJ2-1 NA TRBV11-2 CASSFGRVERGEQFF
TRBJ2-7 NA TRBV6-6 CASSYRPSYEQYF
TRBJ1-2 NA TRBV29-1 CSVRAVRGYGYTF
TRBJ2-2 NA TRBV28 CASRSGTGELFF
TRBJ2-1 NA TRBV30 CAWSVDNEQFF
TRBJ1-2 NA TRBV4-3 CASSQDGQNGYTF
TRBJ2-7 NA TRBV18 CASSPFTDRGLFNEQYF
TRBJ2-1 NA TRBV4-3 CASSHQTPGQGYNEQFF
TRBJ2-1 NA TRBV2 CASTRGLAGNEQFF
TRBJ2-3 NA TRBV29-1 CSVLAGYSTDTQYF
TRBJ2-7 few TRBV5-1 CASSYGTSGGVAQYF
TRBJ2-1 NA TRBV9 CASATSLGAYNEQFF
TRBJ1-1 NA TRBV4-1 CASSQAPRNTEAFF
TRBJ1-6 NA TRBV7-9 CASSFLRGRGYSPLHF
TRBJ1-2 NA TRBV19 CASINGWRARVDNYGYTF
TRBJ2-1 NA TRBV29-1 CSVGGSGSTYNEQFF
TRBJ2-7 once TRBV29-1 CSVDGQGEEQYF
TRBJ2-7 NA TRBV6-5 CASSKGTGQYF
TRBJ2-4 NA TRBV19 CASMSGGGIQYF
TRBJ2-2 NA TRBV19 CASDTGTGGLHTGELFF
TRBJ2-5 NA TRBV5-4 CASSLAGVGETQYF
TRBJ1-3 NA TRBV4-2 CASSQDWPTGPSGNTIYF
TRBJ1-5 NA TRBV11-2 CASSLDAGKNQPQHF
TRBJ2-7 NA TRBV27 CASSFRRQSDEQYF
TRBJ2-3 NA TRBV10-3 CAISVVSGGGTDTQYF
TRBJ1-1 NA TRBV30 CAWSVARTEAFF
TRBJ1-4 once TRBV10-2 CASSGEGRELFF
TRBJ1-4 NA TRBV5-8 CASSSGHQATNEKLFF
TRBJ2-7 NA TRBV21-1 CASPRDSSYEQYF
TRBJ1-6 NA TRBV27 CASSSIRTGTANSPLHF
TRBJ2-2 few TRBV5-5 CASSEVGGQTGELFF
TRBJ2-7 NA TRBV7-2 CASSPGQGLTYEQYF
TRBJ2-7 NA TRBV7-8 CASSPRQLAKQYF
TRBJ1-1 NA TRBV4-2 CASSFGGNRGTSTEAFF
TRBJ2-7 once TRBV5-1 CASSPRGREYEQYF
TRBJ2-5 NA TRBV6-5 CASHSGLQEAQYF
TRBJ1-1 once TRBV7-3 CASSLSRNTEAFF
TRBJ2-1 NA TRBV5-4 CASGGIEQFF
TRBJ1-3 NA TRBV18 CASSPRDSRNTIYF
TRBJ2-7 NA TRBV27 CASSNQAGTNYEQYF
TRBJ2-3 NA TRBV4-3 CASSQGPRANLGADTQYF
TRBJ2-3 NA TRBV9 CASSVGQGTSGPISTDTQYF
TRBJ1-2 NA TRBV5-1 CASSLRQGGYTF
TRBJ2-2 NA TRBV19 CASSTGGLVTGELFF
TRBJ2-2 NA TRBV6-5 CASSEERDYGELFF
TRBJ2-7 NA TRBV6-1 CASSTTGGEQYF
TRBJ2-5 NA TRBV5-1 CASSLGGSQETQYF
TRBJ1-2 NA TRBV6-5 CASSFLKLVQDGYTF
TRBJ1-2 once TRBV4-3 CASSQDTGGHSYGYTF
TRBJ1-5 NA TRBV4-1 CASSQESVNQPQHF
TRBJ1-3 NA TRBV15 CATSRDTGLGNTIYF
TRBJ2-3 NA TRBV18 CASSPRASGRTDTQYF
TRBJ2-5 once TRBV5-4 CASSSGQPYQETQYF
TRBJ1-2 NA TRBV25-1 CASSEYRAFYGYTF